The entry below describes one T cell receptor beta chain. This clone occurred once. No antigen is known for it. No quality values exist for individual bases; no much larger clone is one base distant. Other DNA sequences within the sample encode an identical CDR3. The sample comes from a study of blood T cell repertoires in COVID-19 (dated by TCRdb to 2020 to 2022). Looking at the study overall: Samples covering the acute and convalescent phases of COVID-19 were provided by collaborators in the United States, Italy and Spain. Deeply sampled blood TCRbeta repertoires from subjects exposed to, actively infected with, or recovered from COVID-19 were included in the dataset. Samples were obtained from the ongoing ImmuneRACE study (first 160 participants) and from 1,254 subjects provided by 6 global collaborators. The repertoires were made available in a free public database intended to serve as a resource for research on the immune response to SARS-CoV-2. Where available, HLA class I and class II types were obtained from metadata supplied by the sample provider rather than from assay-based typing. A de-identified subject ID, COVID-19 status, age in years and sex were almost always included in the sample metadata. The prospective study material was composed of cDNA or gDNA derived from T cells, B-cell-depleted T cells, or PBMCs. Results and caveats for the whole study, not just this receptor: The amount of clinical and demographic metadata varied by source and participant and was provided uncurated.

TCRbeta CDR3 regions were amplified from genomic DNA using the immunoSEQ Assay, a bias-controlled multiplex PCR. Per the original workflow: The number of nucleated cells in each sample was estimated from the amplification of reference gene primers within the assay. To quantify the absolute abundance of each unique TCRbeta CDR3 rearrangement, sequence reads were collapsed and filtered. Productive Simpson clonality was computed per sample as the square root of Simpson's diversity index over productive rearrangements. Not all clones reach the TCRdb copy of this immuneACCESS table, which keeps in-frame sequences only. Checked studies attribute under half of the gap to unresolved V genes and leave the rest unexplained. That table gives V, J and clone size, and the DNA gave D and trimming. A total of about 200,000 clones appear in this sample, about 80% of them only once. The top ten clones comprise less than 8.5% of the sample.

The germline V gene (reference sequence) supplies CDR1 SEHNR and CDR2 FQNEAQ. A distance of 8 bases separates the germline ends of V and J, which lose 1 base and 2 bases respectively. The CDR3 runs 14 residues from the cysteine to the phenylalanine. Kept here is only the CDR3 DNA, which spans 42 bases and is read in frame from base 1. In the prospective study, participants were 18 to 89 years old, resided in approximately 25 geographic areas of the United States, and were enrolled through a virtual design. Cohort assignment in the prospective study relied on participant-reported clinical history from a screening survey and a study questionnaire. Recovered participants in ImmuneRACE Cohort 3 were defined as having two consecutive negative NP/OP PCR tests, clearance from a healthcare professional, or resolution of symptoms. In the prospective study, mobile phlebotomists collected whole blood, serum and a nasopharyngeal or oropharyngeal swab from each participant. Additional blood draws and questionnaires over an approximately 2-month period could optionally be provided by prospective study participants. Before DNA extraction, blood samples from the prospective study were shipped at room temperature or frozen.

The chain joins TRBV7-9 to TRBJ1-1; a tentative D call is TRBD1 (5 bases match). The TCR was taken from a man aged 35-49 years who had recovered from COVID-19. Input material: PBMCs or T cells enriched from blood (not recorded which). Read as DNA, the sequence is TGTGCCAGCAGCTTAGGTACAGGAAACACTGAAGCTTTCTTT. This codes for CASSLGTGNTEAFF.